The 15 T cell receptor beta chains below all came from one sample that was sequenced in a study of T cells in Graves' hyperthyroidism and ophthalmopathy. Researchers took RNA transcripts and amplified the TCR beta CDR3 regions from them. Initially, a first-round RT-PCR of the TCR CDR3 employed the HTBI primer set. TCRdb reanalysed the multiplex PCR reads using MiXCR and keeps one entry per CDR3 protein. Among more than 550,000 distinct CDR3 sequences, 15% to 20% were seen once, and the ten largest hold 15% to 17%. The sequenced sample consisted of blood. The receptors originated from a man between 50 and 59 years old with Graves' hyperthyroidism.

This clonotype was counted at least ten times. The chain employs TRBV11-2 and TRBJ1-5; possible D gene TRBD1, 6 bases. The CDR3 is 15 amino acids. The V end was cut by 1 base, the J end by 2 bases, with 9 bases between. Germline assignment: CDR1 SGHAT and CDR2 FQNNGV. CDR3 region: CASSLGEGGNQPQHF. The DNA for the CDR3 is TGTGCCAGCAGCTTAGGGGAGGGGGGCAATCAGCCCCAGCATTTT. Drawing the rest from reference TRBV11-2 and TRBJ1-5, the complete variable domain is EAGVAQSPRYKIIEKRQSVAFWCNPISGHATLYWYQQILGQGPKLLIQFQNNGVVDDSQLPKDRFSAERLKGVDSTLKIQPAKLEDSAVYLCASSLGEGGNQPQHFGDGTRLSIL.

This clonotype was observed at least ten times. This rearrangement joins TRBV7-9 to TRBJ2-3, with TRBD1 matching 8 bases. The CDR3 length is 15 residues. The J segment lost 0 bases and the V segment lost 4 bases, leaving 3 bases of the junction unmatched. In germline, CDR1 is SEHNR, CDR2 FQNEAQ (reference sequence). The CDR3 coding sequence is TGTGCCAGCAGCTCGGACAGGGACAGCACAGATACGCAGTATTTT. Its translation is CASSSDRDSTDTQYF.

This clonotype was seen repeatedly, ten times or more. The J gene is TRBJ1-1, the V gene TRBV12-3 or TRBV12-4; D is unresolved. Deletions cut 2 bases from V and 4 bases from J, with 8 bases between. The CDR3 totals 13 residues. The CDR3 reads CASSLLVGTEAFF. CDR3 coding DNA: TGTGCCAGCAGTTTACTTGTGGGCACTGAAGCTTTCTTT.

This clonotype was counted a few times. The chain's CDR3 is CASSYISRNTEAFF. Written as DNA, the CDR3 is TGTGCCAGCAGTTACATAAGCAGGAACACTGAAGCTTTCTTT. The chain combines TRBV6-2 or TRBV6-3 with TRBJ1-1; the D is unclear. The CDR3 totals 14 residues. Trimming pared 2 bases from V and 1 base from J, leaving 8 bases between. Germline-derived CDR1 and CDR2 are MNHEY and SVGEGT.

This clonotype was seen repeatedly, ten times or more. This chain links TRBV28 with TRBJ2-1; perhaps TRBD2 as D (7 bases). V lost 6 bases and J lost 6, with 18 bases in between. Germline loops: CDR1 MDHEN, CDR2 SYDVKM. The CDR3 extends over 15 amino acids. The CDR3 sequence is CASSPGDYQSNEQFF. The CDR3 nucleotides are TGTGCCAGCAGCCCAGGGGACTATCAAAGCAATGAGCAGTTCTTC.

This clonotype was seen many times. The chain has TRBV28 and TRBJ2-7; 7 nucleotides align to TRBD1. CDR3 length: 14 amino acids. The germline V gene encodes CDR1 MDHEN and CDR2 SYDVKM. Trimming cost V 6 bases and J 2 bases; bases outside gene matches: 7. The CDR3 region is CASRVLQGAYEQYF. The DNA for the CDR3 is TGTGCCAGCAGGGTCCTCCAGGGGGCCTACGAGCAGTACTTC.

Points on this clonotype: It may be a read error: a sequence one base away is much more abundant. This chain connects TRBV3-1 to TRBJ2-1, with TRBD2 matching 11 bases. V gave up 4 bases and J gave up 8 bases; unmatched junction bases: 7. The CDR3 contains 15 residues. Per germline, CDR1 LGHDT and CDR2 YNNKEL (reference sequence). CDR3 sequence reads: CASSPRLAGSHEQFF. DNA of the CDR3: TGTGCCAGCAGCCCCAGACTAGCGGGGTCGCATGAGCAGTTCTTC.

This clonotype appeared a single time. The rearrangement links TRBV30 to TRBJ2-1; the match to TRBD1 covers 9 bases. Germline V gene data show CDR1 as GTSNPN and CDR2 as SVGIG (reference sequence). The CDR3 is 16 residues long. V lost 3 bases, J lost 4 bases, and 10 bases stayed unmatched. In DNA, the CDR3 is TGTGCCTGGAGCCAACCCCGGGACAGGGATTACAATGAGCAGTTCTTC. Translated, it gives CAWSQPRDRDYNEQFF.

This clonotype was seen many times. The rearrangement links TRBV6-5 to TRBJ2-1; 7 bases are shared with TRBD2. This CDR3 comprises 15 residues. Unmatched junction bases numbered 6, after V lost 2 bases and J lost 5 bases. CDR1 is MNHEY and CDR2 is SVGAGI in the germline V gene. This CDR3 is CASSYLGTNHNEQFF. The CDR3 region has the DNA TGTGCCAGCAGTTACCTGGGGACTAATCACAATGAGCAGTTCTTC.

The J gene is TRBJ2-3, the V gene TRBV24-1; unclear D gene. CDR1 and CDR2 from the germline V gene are KGHDR and SFDVKD. V shed 7 bases and J shed 4 bases, with 17 bases lying between them. The CDR3 runs to 15 residues. The CDR3 nucleotides read TGTGCCACCAGAGCTAGGACCGCCGGCTCAGATACGCAGTATTTT. Translation: CATRARTAGSDTQYF.

The sample holds many counts of this clonotype. This chain links TRBV7-9 with TRBJ1-2, with D tentatively TRBD1 (6 bases). Germline V gives CDR1 SEHNR, CDR2 FQNEAQ (reference sequence). The CDR3 has 14 residues. The germline V and J ends were trimmed by 0 bases and 3 bases, with 8 bases remaining between them. In DNA, the CDR3 is TGTGCCAGCAGCTTAGCAACAGGGTACTATGGCTACACCTTC. Residues: CASSLATGYYGYTF.

This clonotype was recorded a few times. This sequence may be a read error, since a much larger clone differs from it by one base. The chain joins TRBV5-1 to TRBJ2-3, with TRBD2 identical over 13 bases. CDR1 and CDR2 from the germline V gene are SGHRS and YFSETQ. This CDR3 has 18 amino acids. CDR3 in amino acids: CTSSFWTSGSIFTDTQYF. In DNA form, the CDR3 reads TGCACCAGCAGCTTTTGGACTAGCGGGAGCATATTCACAGATACGCAGTATTTT.

This clonotype was picked up many times. This sequence joins TRBV12-3 or TRBV12-4 and TRBJ2-1, with 13 bases lining up with TRBD2. The CDR3 is made up of 15 amino acids. V dropped 4 bases and J dropped 7; count of bases not matched to a gene: 4. The CDR3 DNA sequence: TGTGCCAGCAGTTGGGGACTAGCGGGATCGAATGAGCAGTTCTTC. It codes for CASSWGLAGSNEQFF.

This clonotype appeared many times. The rearrangement joins TRBV11-2 to TRBJ1-1; no clear D. Germline CDR1 SGHAT, CDR2 FQNNGV. V dropped 3 bases and J dropped 5 bases, with 16 bases sitting between them. The CDR3 spans 15 residues. The CDR3 spells CASSFSAGEKTEAFF. The CDR3 region has the DNA TGTGCCAGCAGCTTTTCAGCAGGAGAAAAAACTGAAGCTTTCTTT.

This clonotype has a single count. The V and J genes are TRBV28 and TRBJ2-7; tentative D call: TRBD2 (5 bases). CDR1 and CDR2 from the germline V gene are MDHEN and SYDVKM. V shed 5 bases and J shed 3 bases, with 8 bases lying between them. This CDR3 comprises 12 residues. The CDR3 region is CASSTRVYEQYF. The CDR3 DNA follows: TGTGCCAGCAGTACTAGGGTCTACGAGCAGTACTTC. Filled out from reference TRBV28 and TRBJ2-7, the complete variable domain reads DVKVTQSSRYLVKRTGEKVFLECVQDMDHENMFWYRQDPGLGLRLIYFSYDVKMKEKGDIPEGYSVSREKKERFSLILESASTNQTSMYLCASSTRVYEQYFGPGTRLTVT.